This T cell receptor (beta chain) comes out of a study of T cells in Graves' hyperthyroidism and ophthalmopathy. This clonotype was recorded at least ten times. Amplified TCR beta CDR3 regions derived from RNA transcripts. Using the HTBI primer set, a first-round RT-PCR was run on the TCR CDR3. TCRdb processed the multiplex PCR reads anew with MiXCR; each CDR3 protein has one entry. The profile covers approximately 630,000 distinct CDR3 sequences, with 15% to 20% appearing a single time and 3.5% to 4% taken by the ten largest. The receptor was isolated from a woman aged 30 to 39 with Graves' hyperthyroidism. Sequencing input: blood.

The CDR3 nucleotides read TGTGCCAGCAGTTTATTCGGAAAAAACATTCAGTACTTC. Protein sequence: CASSLFGKNIQYF. The chain is built from TRBV28 and TRBJ2-4; D is undetermined. Trimming took 1 base from V and 4 from J, leaving 5 bases between them. CDR1 and CDR2 (germline): MDHEN, SYDVKM. The CDR3 length is 13 residues.